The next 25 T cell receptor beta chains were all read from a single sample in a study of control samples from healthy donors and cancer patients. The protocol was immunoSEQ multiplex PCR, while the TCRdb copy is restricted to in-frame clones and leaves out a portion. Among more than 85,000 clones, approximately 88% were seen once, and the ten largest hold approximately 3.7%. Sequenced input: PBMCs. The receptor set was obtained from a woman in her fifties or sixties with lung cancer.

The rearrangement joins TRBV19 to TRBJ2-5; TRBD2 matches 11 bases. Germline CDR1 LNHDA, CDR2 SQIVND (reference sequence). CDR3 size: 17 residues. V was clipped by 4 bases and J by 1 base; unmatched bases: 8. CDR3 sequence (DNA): TGTGCCAGTAGTAAACTAGCGGGAGCGAGTTCCCAAGAGACCCAGTACTTC. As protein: CASSKLAGASSQETQYF.

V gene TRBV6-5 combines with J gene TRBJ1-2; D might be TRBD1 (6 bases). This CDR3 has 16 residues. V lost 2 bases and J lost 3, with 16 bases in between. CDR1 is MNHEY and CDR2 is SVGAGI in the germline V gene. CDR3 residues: CASSYIFGAGDYGYTF. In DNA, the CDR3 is TGTGCCAGCAGTTACATCTTCGGGGCAGGGGACTATGGCTACACCTTC.

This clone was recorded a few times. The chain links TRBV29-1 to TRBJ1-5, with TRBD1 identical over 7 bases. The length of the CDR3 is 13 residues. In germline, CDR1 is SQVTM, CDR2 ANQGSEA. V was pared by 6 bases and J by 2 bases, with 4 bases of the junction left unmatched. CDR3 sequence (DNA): TGCAGCGTCCGAGACAGGGGCAATCAGCCCCAGCATTTT. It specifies CSVRDRGNQPQHF.

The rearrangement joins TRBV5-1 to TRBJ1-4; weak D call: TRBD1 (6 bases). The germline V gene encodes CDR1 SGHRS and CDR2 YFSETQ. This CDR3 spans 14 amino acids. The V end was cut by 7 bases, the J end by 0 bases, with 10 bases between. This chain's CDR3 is CASRQVATNEKLFF. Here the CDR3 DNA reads TGCGCCAGCCGACAGGTTGCAACTAATGAAAAACTGTTTTTT.

DNA of the CDR3: TGTGCCAGCAGCCAAGCCGCTGGTAGCACAGATACGCAGTATTTT. It is translated as CASSQAAGSTDTQYF. The genes are TRBV3-1 (or the pseudogene TRBV3-2) and TRBJ2-3; D remains ambiguous. Germline CDR1 and CDR2: LGHDT and YNNKEL (reference sequence). The V end was cut by 1 base, the J end by 0 bases, with 8 bases between. The length of the CDR3 is 15 residues.

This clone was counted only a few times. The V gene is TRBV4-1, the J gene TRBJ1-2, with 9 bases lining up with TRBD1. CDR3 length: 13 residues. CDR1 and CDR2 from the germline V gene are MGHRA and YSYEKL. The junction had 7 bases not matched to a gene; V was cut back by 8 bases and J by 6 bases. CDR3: CASGTTGGHGYTF. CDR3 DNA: TGCGCCAGCGGGACGACAGGGGGTCATGGCTACACCTTC.

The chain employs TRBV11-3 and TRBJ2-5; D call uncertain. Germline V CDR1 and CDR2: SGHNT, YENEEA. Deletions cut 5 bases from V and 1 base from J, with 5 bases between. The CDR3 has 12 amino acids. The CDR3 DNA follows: TGTGCCAGCAGCAGAACCCAAGAGACCCAGTACTTC. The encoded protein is CASSRTQETQYF.

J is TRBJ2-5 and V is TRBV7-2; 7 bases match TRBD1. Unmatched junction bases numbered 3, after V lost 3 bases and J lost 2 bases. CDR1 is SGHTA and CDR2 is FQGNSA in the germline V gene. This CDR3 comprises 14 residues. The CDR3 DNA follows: TGTGCCAGCAGCTTTACGACAGGGCAAGAGACCCAGTACTTC. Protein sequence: CASSFTTGQETQYF.

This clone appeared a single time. The CDR3 loop is CASSLSRIGRSVSYEQYF. DNA for the CDR3: TGTGCCAGCAGTTTATCGAGGATTGGACGGAGCGTCTCCTACGAGCAGTACTTC. This rearrangement joins TRBV27 to TRBJ2-7; no clear D gene. V was clipped by 0 bases and J by 0 bases, with 18 bases between them. The CDR3 covers 18 residues. From germline, CDR1 is MNHEY and CDR2 SMNVEV (reference sequence).

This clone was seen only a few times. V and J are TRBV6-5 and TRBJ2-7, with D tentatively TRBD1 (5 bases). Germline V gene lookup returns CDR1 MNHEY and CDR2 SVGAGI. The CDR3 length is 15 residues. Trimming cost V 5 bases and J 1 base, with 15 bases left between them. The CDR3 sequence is CASSTTQAGSYEQYF. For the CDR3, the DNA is TGTGCCAGCAGTACAACTCAGGCAGGGTCCTACGAGCAGTACTTC.

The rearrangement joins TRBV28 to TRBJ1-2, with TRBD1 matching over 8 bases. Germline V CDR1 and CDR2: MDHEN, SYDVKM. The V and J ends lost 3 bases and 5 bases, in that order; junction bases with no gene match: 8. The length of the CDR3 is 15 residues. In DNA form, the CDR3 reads TGTGCCAGCAGTTTGGGGGACAGGAACCCGTATGGCTACACCTTC. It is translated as CASSLGDRNPYGYTF.

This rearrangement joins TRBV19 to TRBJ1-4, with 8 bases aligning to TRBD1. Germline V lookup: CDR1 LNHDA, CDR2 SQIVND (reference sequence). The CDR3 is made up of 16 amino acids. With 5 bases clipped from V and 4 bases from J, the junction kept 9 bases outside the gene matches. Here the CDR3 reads CASSLFRTGFNEKLFF. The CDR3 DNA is TGTGCCAGTAGTCTGTTTCGGACAGGGTTTAATGAAAAACTGTTTTTT.

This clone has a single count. CDR3 sequence reads: CASSFSNEQFF. The CDR3 bases are TGTGCCAGCAGCTTTTCGAATGAGCAGTTCTTC. J is TRBJ2-1 and V is TRBV5-6, with no clear D. The CDR3 has 11 amino acids. CDR1 SGHDT and CDR2 YYEEEE come from the germline V gene. Trimming stripped 2 bases from V and 7 bases from J, with 4 bases between.

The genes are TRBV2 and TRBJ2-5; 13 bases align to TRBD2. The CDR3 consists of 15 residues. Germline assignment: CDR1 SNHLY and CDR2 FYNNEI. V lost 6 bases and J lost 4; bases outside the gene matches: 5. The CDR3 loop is CASSPGLAGAETQYF. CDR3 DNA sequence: TGTGCCAGCAGCCCCGGACTAGCGGGAGCAGAGACCCAGTACTTC.

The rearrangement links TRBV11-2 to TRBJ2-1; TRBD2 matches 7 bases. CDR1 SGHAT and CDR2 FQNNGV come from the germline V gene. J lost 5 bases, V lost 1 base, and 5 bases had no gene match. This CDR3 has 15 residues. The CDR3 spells CASSLAWTRDNEQFF. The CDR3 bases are TGTGCCAGCAGCTTAGCTTGGACTAGAGACAATGAGCAGTTCTTC.

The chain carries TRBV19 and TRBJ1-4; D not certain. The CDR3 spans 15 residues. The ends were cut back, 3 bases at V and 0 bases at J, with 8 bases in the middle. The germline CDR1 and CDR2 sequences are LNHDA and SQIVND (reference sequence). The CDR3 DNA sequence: TGTGCCAGTAGTATCCTCGGAGCAACTAATGAAAAACTGTTTTTT. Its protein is CASSILGATNEKLFF.

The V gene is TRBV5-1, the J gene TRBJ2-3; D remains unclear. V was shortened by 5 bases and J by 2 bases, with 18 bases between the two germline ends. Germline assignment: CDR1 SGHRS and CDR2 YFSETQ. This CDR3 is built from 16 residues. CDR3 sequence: CASSSFDGRTTDTQYF. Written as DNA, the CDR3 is TGCGCCAGCAGTTCCTTCGACGGACGTACCACAGATACGCAGTATTTT.

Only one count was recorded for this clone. The CDR3 reads CASSQGQGSGNTIYF. The CDR3 DNA reads TGTGCCAGCAGCCAAGGTCAGGGCTCTGGAAACACCATATATTTT. The chain joins TRBV3-1 (or the pseudogene TRBV3-2) to TRBJ1-3; weak D call: TRBD1 (5 bases). Germline CDR1 reads LGHDT; CDR2 reads YNNKEL (reference sequence). V lost 1 base, J lost 0 bases, and 7 bases lay in between. This CDR3 spans 15 amino acids.

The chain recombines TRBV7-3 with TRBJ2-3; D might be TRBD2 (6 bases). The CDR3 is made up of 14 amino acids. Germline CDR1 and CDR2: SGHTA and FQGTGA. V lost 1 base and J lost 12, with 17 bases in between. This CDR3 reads CASSLKDSGTYQYF. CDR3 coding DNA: TGTGCCAGCAGCTTAAAAGACTCCGGGACTTATCAGTATTTT.

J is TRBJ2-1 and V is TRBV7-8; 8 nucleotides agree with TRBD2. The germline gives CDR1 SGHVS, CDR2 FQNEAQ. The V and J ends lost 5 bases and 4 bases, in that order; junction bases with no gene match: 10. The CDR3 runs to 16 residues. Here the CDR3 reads CASSPRGTSPYNEQFF. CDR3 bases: TGTGCCAGCAGCCCGAGGGGGACTAGTCCATACAATGAGCAGTTCTTC.

As DNA, the CDR3 is TGCGCCAGCAGCCCTTCGACAGGAGAAGATGAAAAACTGTTTTTT. Protein product: CASSPSTGEDEKLFF. The genes are TRBV4-3 and TRBJ1-4; a weak D match, TRBD1 (6 bases). The CDR3 totals 15 residues. Germline values: CDR1 LGHNA, CDR2 YSLEER. Trimming shortened V by 4 bases and J by 6 bases, and 15 bases separated the two germline ends.

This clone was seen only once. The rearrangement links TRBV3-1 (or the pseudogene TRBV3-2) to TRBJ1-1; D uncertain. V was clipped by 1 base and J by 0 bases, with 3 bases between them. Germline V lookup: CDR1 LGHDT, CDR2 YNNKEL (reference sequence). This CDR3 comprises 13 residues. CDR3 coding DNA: TGTGCCAGCAGCCAAGCAGTGAACACTGAAGCTTTCTTT. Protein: CASSQAVNTEAFF.

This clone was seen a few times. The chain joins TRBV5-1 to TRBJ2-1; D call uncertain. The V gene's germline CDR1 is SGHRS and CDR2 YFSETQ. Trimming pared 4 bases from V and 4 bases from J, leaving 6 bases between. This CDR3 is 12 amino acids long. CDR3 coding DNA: TGCGCCAGCAGCATTGATTACAATGAGCAGTTCTTC. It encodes CASSIDYNEQFF.

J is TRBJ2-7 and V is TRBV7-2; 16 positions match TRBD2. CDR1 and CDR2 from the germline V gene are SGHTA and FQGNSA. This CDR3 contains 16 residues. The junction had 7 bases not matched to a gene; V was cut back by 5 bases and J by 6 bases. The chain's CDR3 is CASSTGTSGGAGEQYF. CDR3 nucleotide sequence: TGTGCCAGCAGCACAGGGACTAGCGGGGGGGCGGGCGAGCAGTACTTC.

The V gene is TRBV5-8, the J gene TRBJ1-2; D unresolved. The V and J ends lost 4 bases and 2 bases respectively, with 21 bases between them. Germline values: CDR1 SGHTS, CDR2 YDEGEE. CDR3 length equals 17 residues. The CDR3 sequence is CASSPRPGNGINYGYTF. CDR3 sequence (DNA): TGTGCCAGCAGCCCTAGGCCGGGAAACGGAATCAACTATGGCTACACCTTC.